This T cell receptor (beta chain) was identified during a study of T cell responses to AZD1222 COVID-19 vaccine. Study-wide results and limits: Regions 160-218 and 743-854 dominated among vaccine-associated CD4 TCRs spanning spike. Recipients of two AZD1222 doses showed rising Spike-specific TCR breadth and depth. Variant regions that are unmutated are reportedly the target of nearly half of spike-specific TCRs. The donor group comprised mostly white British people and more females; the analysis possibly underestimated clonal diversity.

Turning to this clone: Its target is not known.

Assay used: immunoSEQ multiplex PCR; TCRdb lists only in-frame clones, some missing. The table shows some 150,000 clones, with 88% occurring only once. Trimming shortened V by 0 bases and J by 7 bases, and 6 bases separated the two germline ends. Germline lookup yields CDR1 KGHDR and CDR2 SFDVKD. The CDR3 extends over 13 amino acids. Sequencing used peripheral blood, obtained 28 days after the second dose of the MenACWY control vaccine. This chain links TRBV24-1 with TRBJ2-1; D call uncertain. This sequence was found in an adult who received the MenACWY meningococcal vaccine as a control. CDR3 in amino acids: CATSDLLGNEQFF. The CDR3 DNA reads TGTGCCACCAGTGATTTGTTGGGGAATGAGCAGTTCTTC.